The clone carrying this T cell receptor (beta chain) was seen a few times. Its specificity is not known. This entry is derived from a study of identical twins. A single record per CDR3 protein comes from TCRdb applying MiXCR to the 5' RACE reads. Of under 900,000 distinct CDR3 sequences in the sample, around an eighth were seen once. Study-wide findings and caveats: Cord blood beta clonotypes present at high abundance carried fewer insertions; no such pattern appeared in memory repertoires.

Healthy Caucasians were all of the donors. The sample was also reused in another study, on yellow fever vaccine responses in identical twins. Turning to that study: Twins' T cell vaccine responses reportedly looked partly convergent, partly personalized.

The sample comprised PBMCs. This receptor was obtained from a woman aged 18-29 years in good health.

This CDR3 reads CASIARDGQRDGDTQYF. In DNA form, the CDR3 reads TGTGCCAGCATCGCCAGGGATGGGCAGAGGGATGGAGATACGCAGTATTTT. V and J are TRBV4-2 and TRBJ2-3, with D perhaps matching TRBD1 or TRBD2 (5 bases each). The CDR3 consists of 17 residues. Germline-derived CDR1 and CDR2 are LGHNA and YNFKEQ. V was pared by 7 bases and J by 5 bases, with 25 bases between.